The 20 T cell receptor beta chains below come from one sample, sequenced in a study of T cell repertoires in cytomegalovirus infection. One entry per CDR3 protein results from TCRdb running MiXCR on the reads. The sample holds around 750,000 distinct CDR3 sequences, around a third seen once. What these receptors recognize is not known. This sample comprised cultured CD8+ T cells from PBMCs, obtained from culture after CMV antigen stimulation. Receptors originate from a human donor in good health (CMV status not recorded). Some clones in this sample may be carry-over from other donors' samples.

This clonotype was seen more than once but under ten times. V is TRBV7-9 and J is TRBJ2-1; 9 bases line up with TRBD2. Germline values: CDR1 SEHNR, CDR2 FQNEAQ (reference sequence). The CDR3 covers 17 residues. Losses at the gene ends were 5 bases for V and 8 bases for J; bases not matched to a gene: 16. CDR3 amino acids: CASSPRGAGGLWYEQFF. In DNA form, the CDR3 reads TGTGCCAGCAGCCCCCGAGGCGCGGGGGGGTTATGGTATGAGCAGTTCTTC. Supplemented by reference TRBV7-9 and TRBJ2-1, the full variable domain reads DTGVSQNPRHKITKRGQNVTFRCDPISEHNRLYWYRQTLGQGPEFLTYFQNEAQLEKSRLLSDRFSAERPKGSFSTLEIQRTEQGDSAMYLCASSPRGAGGLWYEQFFGPGTRLTVL.

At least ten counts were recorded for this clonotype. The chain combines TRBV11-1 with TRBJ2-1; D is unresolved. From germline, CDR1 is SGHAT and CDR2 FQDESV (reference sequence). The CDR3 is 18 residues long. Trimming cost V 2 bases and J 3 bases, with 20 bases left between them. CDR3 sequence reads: CASSLFSLPLTDYNEQFF. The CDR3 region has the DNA TGTGCCAGCAGCTTATTCTCGCTCCCCTTAACAGACTACAATGAGCAGTTCTTC.

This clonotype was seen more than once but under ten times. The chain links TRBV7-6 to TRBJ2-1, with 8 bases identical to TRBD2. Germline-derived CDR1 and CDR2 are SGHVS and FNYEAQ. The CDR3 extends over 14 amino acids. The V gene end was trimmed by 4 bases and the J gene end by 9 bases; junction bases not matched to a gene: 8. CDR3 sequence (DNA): TGTGCCAGCAGCTCTCAGCGGGGGTCGGCTGAGCAGTTCTTC. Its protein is CASSSQRGSAEQFF.

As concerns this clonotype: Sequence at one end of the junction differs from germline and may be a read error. This chain's CDR3 is CVSSPPGLTMNTEAFF. The CDR3 DNA is TGTGTCAGCAGTCCCCCGGGGCTCACCATGAACACTGAAGCTTTCTTT. V gene TRBV6-2 or TRBV6-3 combines with J gene TRBJ1-1; D may be TRBD1 (5 bases). Germline lookup yields CDR1 MNHEY and CDR2 SVGEGT. The CDR3 has 16 amino acids.

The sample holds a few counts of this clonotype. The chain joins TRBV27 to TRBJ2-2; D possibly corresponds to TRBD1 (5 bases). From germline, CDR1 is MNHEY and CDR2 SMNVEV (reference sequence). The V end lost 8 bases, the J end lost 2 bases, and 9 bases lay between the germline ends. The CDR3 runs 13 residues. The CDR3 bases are TGTGCCAGCCAAACAGGCAACACCGGGGAGCTGTTTTTT. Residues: CASQTGNTGELFF.

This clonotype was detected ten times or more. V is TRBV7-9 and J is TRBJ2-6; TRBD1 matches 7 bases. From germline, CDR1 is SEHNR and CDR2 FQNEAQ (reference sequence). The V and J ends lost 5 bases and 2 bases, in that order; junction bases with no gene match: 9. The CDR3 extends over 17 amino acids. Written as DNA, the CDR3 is TGTGCCAGCAGCCCAGGACAGGTTCTAGCTGGGGCCAACGTCCTGACTTTC. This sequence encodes CASSPGQVLAGANVLTF.

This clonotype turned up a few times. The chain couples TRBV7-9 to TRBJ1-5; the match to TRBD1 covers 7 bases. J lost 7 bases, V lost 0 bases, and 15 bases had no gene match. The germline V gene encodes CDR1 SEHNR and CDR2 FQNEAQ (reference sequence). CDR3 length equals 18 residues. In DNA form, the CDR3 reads TGTGCCAGCAGCTTAGCAGTTCCCCCGCAGGGGGGCAGGCAGCCCCAGCATTTT. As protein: CASSLAVPPQGGRQPQHF.

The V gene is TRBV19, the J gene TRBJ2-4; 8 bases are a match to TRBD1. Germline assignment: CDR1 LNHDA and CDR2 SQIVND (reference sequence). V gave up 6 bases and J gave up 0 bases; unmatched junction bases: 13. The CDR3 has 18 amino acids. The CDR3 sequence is CASSQQQDRDLAKNIQYF. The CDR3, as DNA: TGTGCCAGTAGCCAACAACAGGACAGGGACCTAGCCAAAAACATTCAGTACTTC. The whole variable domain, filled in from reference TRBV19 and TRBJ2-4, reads DGGITQSPKYLFRKEGQNVTLSCEQNLNHDAMYWYRQDPGQGLRLIYYSQIVNDFQKGDIAEGYSVSREKKESFPLTVTSAQKNPTAFYLCASSQQQDRDLAKNIQYFGAGTRLSVL.

The CDR3 sequence: CATNTYNEQFF. DNA for the CDR3: TGTGCCACTAACACCTACAATGAGCAGTTCTTC. The J gene is TRBJ2-1, the V gene TRBV2; no reliable D call. The length of the CDR3 is 11 residues. V was shortened by 10 bases and J by 2 bases, with 6 bases between the two germline ends. Germline V CDR1 and CDR2: SNHLY, FYNNEI. Full variable domain (missing parts from reference TRBV2 and TRBJ2-1): EPEVTQTPSHQVTQMGQEVILRCVPISNHLYFYWYRQILGQKVEFLVSFYNNEISEKSEIFDDQFSVERPDGSNFTLKIRSTKLEDSAMYFCATNTYNEQFFGPGTRLTVL.

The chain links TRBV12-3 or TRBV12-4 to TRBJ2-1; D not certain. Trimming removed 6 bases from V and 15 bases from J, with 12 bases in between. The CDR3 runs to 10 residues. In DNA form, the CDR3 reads TGTGCCAGCAGCCTGCATGAGTTGTTCTTC. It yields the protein CASSLHELFF.

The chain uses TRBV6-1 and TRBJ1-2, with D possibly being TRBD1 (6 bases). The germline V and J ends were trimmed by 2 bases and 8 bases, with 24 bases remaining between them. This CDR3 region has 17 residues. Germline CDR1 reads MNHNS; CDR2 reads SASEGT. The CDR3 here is CASSESLWTVTAQGYTF. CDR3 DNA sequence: TGTGCCAGCAGTGAATCTCTGTGGACAGTCACGGCACAGGGCTACACCTTC.

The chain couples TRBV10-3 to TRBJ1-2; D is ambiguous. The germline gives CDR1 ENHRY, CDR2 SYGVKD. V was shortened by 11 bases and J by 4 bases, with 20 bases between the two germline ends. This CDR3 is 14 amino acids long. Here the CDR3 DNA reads TGTGCCGTAGGACCAAGGATCCTCGGCTATGGCTACACCTTC. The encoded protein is CAVGPRILGYGYTF.

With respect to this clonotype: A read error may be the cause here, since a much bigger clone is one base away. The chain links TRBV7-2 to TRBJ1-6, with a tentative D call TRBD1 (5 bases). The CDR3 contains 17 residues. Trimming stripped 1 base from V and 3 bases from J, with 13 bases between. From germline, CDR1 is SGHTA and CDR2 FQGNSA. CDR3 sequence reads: CASSLGGGFVYNSPLHF. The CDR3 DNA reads TGTGCCAGCAGCTTAGGGGGCGGGTTTGTCTATAATTCACCCCTCCACTTT.

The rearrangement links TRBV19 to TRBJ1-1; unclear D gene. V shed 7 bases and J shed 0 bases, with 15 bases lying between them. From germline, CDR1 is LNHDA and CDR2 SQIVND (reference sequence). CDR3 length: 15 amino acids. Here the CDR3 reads CASTIDKYLNTEAFF. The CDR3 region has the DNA TGTGCCAGTACCATCGACAAATACCTGAACACTGAAGCTTTCTTT.

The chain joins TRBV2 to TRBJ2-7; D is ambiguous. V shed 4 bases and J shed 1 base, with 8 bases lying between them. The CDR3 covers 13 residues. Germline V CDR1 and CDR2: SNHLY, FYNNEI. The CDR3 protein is CASSGEESYEQYF. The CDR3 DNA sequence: TGTGCCAGCAGTGGTGAGGAATCCTACGAGCAGTACTTC.

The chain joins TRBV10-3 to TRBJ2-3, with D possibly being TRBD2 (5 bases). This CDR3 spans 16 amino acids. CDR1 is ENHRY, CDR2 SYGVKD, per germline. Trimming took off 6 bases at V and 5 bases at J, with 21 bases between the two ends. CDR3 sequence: CAIRAYSETRVDTQYF. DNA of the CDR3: TGTGCCATCAGGGCTTATAGCGAAACTCGGGTAGATACGCAGTATTTT.

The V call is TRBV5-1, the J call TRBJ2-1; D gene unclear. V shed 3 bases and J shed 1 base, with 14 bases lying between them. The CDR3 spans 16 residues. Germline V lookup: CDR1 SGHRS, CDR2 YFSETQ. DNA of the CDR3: TGCGCCAGCAGCTCCGGCACTCCGAATTCCTACAATGAGCAGTTCTTC. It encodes CASSSGTPNSYNEQFF.

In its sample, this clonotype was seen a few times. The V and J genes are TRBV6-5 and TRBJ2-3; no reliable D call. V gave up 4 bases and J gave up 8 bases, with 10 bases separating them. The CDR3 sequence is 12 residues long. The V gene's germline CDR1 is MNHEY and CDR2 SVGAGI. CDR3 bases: TGTGCCAGCAGTTCCCATCCTGGTACGCAGTATTTT. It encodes CASSSHPGTQYF.

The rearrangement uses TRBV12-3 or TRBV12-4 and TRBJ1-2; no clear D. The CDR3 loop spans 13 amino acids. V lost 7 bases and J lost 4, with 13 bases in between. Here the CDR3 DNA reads TGTGCCAGCACCCACGCGGCGTCCTATGGCTACACCTTC. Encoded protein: CASTHAASYGYTF.

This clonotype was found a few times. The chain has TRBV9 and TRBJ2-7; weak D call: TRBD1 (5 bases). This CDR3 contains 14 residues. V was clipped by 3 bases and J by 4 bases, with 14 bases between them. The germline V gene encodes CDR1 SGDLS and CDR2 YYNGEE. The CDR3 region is CASSARTREYEQYF. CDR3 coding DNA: TGTGCCAGCAGCGCCCGGACAAGGGAATACGAGCAGTACTTC.